One sample yielded the 9 T cell receptor beta chains listed below, sequenced in a study of a mutant IDH1 vaccine in newly diagnosed glioma. Sequenced by immunoSEQ multiplex PCR; TCRdb stores in-frame clones only, minus some. This table holds 40,000 to 50,000 clones, over 75% found once. Time point indicated: week 35, safety follow-up. Each dose delivered 300 ug of mutant IDH1 20-mer peptide subcutaneously with imiquimod. Their specific antigens are unknown. The starting material was PBMCs, obtained from a glioma patient whose treatment included an IDH1 peptide vaccine. The origin of the receptors is a man aged 35 to 55 with glioma.

This chain joins TRBV9 and TRBJ2-7; no firm D call. Germline-derived CDR1 and CDR2 are SGDLS and YYNGEE. The CDR3 contains 16 residues. V was shortened by 7 bases and J by 2 bases, with 22 bases between the two germline ends. The CDR3 coding sequence is TGTGCCAGCCAAACCATAGGCTCCAAAGCAGCCTACGAGCAGTACGTC. Protein product: CASQTIGSKAAYEQYV.

The chain has TRBV7-9 and TRBJ2-1; 11 nucleotides match TRBD1. The CDR3 length is 15 residues. V gave up 2 bases and J gave up 8 bases; unmatched junction bases: 5. From germline, CDR1 is SEHNR and CDR2 FQNEAQ (reference sequence). The CDR3 sequence is CASSLLGTGGDEQFF. The CDR3 region has the DNA TGTGCCAGCAGCTTACTCGGGACAGGGGGAGATGAGCAGTTCTTC.

This clone appeared a few times. This chain joins TRBV18 and TRBJ2-6, with D possibly matching TRBD2 (5 bases). Germline V gives CDR1 KGHSH, CDR2 LQKENI. This CDR3 is built from 17 residues. V lost 2 bases and J 4 bases, leaving 15 bases between the germline ends. The CDR3 DNA sequence: TGTGCCAGCTCACCATGGGAGCAAGGGCGGGGGGCCAACGTCCTGACTTTC. Residues: CASSPWEQGRGANVLTF.

The chain joins TRBV7-3 to TRBJ2-2, with 7 bases fitting TRBD1. This CDR3 is built from 14 residues. Trimming at V came to 0 bases and at J to 7 bases, leaving 2 bases not matched to a gene. Germline V gene sequence: CDR1 SGHTA, CDR2 FQGTGA. This CDR3 is CASSLTGDSGELFF. CDR3 in DNA: TGTGCCAGCAGCTTAACGGGGGACAGCGGGGAGCTGTTTTTT.

V and J are TRBV6-1 and TRBJ2-5; 10 nucleotides line up with TRBD2. CDR1 is MNHNS, CDR2 SASEGT, per germline. V lost 7 bases and J lost 9; bases outside the gene matches: 11. This CDR3 contains 14 residues. This chain's CDR3 is CASTRAPLAGAQYF. In nucleotides, the CDR3 is TGTGCCAGCACCCGAGCCCCCCTAGCGGGGGCCCAGTACTTC.

The chain joins TRBV10-1 to TRBJ2-3; TRBD2 matches 10 bases. Germline CDR1 WNHNN, CDR2 SYGVQD (reference sequence). The CDR3 sequence is 16 residues long. V lost 6 bases and J lost 6; bases outside the gene matches: 12. The CDR3 loop is CASSPQTAGGMDTQYF. The DNA of the CDR3 is TGCGCCAGCAGCCCCCAGACAGCGGGGGGGATGGATACGCAGTATTTT.

This clone was recorded only once. The chain recombines TRBV7-3 with TRBJ2-5; 9 bases match TRBD1. The CDR3 has 13 amino acids. The J segment lost 4 bases and the V segment lost 4 bases, leaving 1 base of the junction unmatched. Germline V gene lookup returns CDR1 SGHTA and CDR2 FQGTGA. For the CDR3, the DNA is TGTGCCAGCAGCTCGGACAGGGGAGAGACCCAGTACTTC. Translation gives CASSSDRGETQYF.

V usage is TRBV4-2 and J usage is TRBJ2-2; 9 nucleotides align to TRBD1. The length of the CDR3 is 16 residues. CDR1 LGHNA and CDR2 YNFKEQ come from the germline V gene. V dropped 1 base and J dropped 4; count of bases not matched to a gene: 4. The DNA of the CDR3 is TGTGCCAGCAGCCAAGTTGGGACAGGGCCCACCGGGGAGCTGTTTTTT. Translation gives CASSQVGTGPTGELFF.

Note on this clone: An end of the junction does not agree with germline; a read error may underlie this. V and J are TRBV2 and TRBJ1-5, with unresolved D. Germline V gives CDR1 SNHLY, CDR2 FYNNEI. CDR3 length: 14 residues. CDR3 region: CASREDGYNQPQHF. The CDR3 DNA reads as TGTGCCAGCAGGGAGGACGGTTACAATCAACCCCAGCATTTT.